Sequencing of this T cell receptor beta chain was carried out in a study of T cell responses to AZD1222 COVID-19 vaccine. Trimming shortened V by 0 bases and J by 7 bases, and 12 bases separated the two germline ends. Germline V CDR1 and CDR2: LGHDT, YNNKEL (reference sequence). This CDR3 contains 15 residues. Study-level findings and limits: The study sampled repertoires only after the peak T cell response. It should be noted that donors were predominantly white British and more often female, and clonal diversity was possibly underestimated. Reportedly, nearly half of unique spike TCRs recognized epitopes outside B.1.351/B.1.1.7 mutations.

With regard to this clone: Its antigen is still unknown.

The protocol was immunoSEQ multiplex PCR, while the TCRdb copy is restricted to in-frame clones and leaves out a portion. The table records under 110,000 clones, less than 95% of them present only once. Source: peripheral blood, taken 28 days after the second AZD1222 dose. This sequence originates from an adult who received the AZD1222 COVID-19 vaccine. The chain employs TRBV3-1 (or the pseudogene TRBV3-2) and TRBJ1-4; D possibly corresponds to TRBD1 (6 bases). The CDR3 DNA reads TGTGCCAGCAGCCAAGATGGCAGGGGCATTGAAAAACTGTTTTTT. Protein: CASSQDGRGIEKLFF.